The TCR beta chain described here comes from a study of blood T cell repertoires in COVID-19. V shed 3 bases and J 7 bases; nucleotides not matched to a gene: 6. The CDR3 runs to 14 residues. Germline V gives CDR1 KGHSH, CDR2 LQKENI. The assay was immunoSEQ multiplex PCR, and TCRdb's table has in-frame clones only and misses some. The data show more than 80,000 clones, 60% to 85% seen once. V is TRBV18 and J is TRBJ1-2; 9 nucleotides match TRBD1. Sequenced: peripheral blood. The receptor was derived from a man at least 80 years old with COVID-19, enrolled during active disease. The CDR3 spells CASSPLQGAGGYTF. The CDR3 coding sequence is TGTGCCAGCTCACCCCTACAGGGGGCGGGTGGCTACACCTTC.